This paragraph covers one T cell receptor (beta chain) sequence. The entry originates in a study of control samples from healthy donors and cancer patients. Libraries were prepared by immunoSEQ multiplex PCR; TCRdb keeps only in-frame clonotypes and omits some of them. The table lists some 150,000 clones, around 90% of them singletons. Germline V CDR1 and CDR2: SGHTA, FQGNSA. The CDR3 runs to 14 residues. With 5 bases removed from V and 2 bases from J, the gap between germline ends came to 12 bases. Sequencing was performed on blood. This chain links TRBV7-2 with TRBJ1-2; TRBD1 might be the D (5 bases). The source of this sequence is a man aged 25-45 years in good health. The CDR3 reads CASSQYRDNYGYTF. For the CDR3, the DNA is TGTGCCAGCAGCCAATACCGGGACAACTATGGCTACACCTTC.